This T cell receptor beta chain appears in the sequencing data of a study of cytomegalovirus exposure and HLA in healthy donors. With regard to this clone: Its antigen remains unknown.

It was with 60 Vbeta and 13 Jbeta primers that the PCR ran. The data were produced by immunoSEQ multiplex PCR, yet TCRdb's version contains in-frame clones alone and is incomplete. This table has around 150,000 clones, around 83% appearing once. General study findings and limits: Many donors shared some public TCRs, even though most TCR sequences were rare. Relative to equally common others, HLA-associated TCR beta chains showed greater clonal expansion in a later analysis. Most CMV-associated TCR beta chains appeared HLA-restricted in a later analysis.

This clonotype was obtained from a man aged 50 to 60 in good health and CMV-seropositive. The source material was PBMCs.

This CDR3 reads CASRAGTAQETQYF. The CDR3 nucleotides are TGTGCCAGCAGAGCCGGGACAGCCCAAGAGACCCAGTACTTC. This chain joins TRBV7-6 and TRBJ2-5, with 7 positions matching TRBD1. Germline CDR1 reads SGHVS; CDR2 reads FNYEAQ. After removal of 6 bases from V and 1 base from J, the junction contained 5 bases not matched to a gene. The CDR3 consists of 14 residues.